These 3 T cell receptor beta chains were sequenced from one sample in a study of CD8 T cells in Susac syndrome. It was with random hexamers that roughly 0.45 to 1 ug RNA was reverse transcribed. From the immunoSEQ multiplex PCR reads, TCRdb called clonotypes with MiXCR, one entry per CDR3 protein. The sample gives 160,000 or so distinct CDR3 sequences, 80% to 95% of which show up once; more than 0.11% is in the top ten. The sample consisted of CD4+ T cells from PBMCs. The receptor source for this set is a human donor in good health.

CDR3 DNA: TGCAGTGCTAAAGGGCGGGGGGGCACTTATGAGCAGTTCTTC. Its protein product is CSAKGRGGTYEQFF. V and J are TRBV20-1 and TRBJ2-1; 9 positions agree with TRBD2. Trimming took 4 bases from V and 8 from J; bases not matched to a gene: 9. The germline CDR1 and CDR2 sequences are DFQATT and SNEGSKA (reference sequence). The CDR3 loop spans 14 amino acids.

A few counts support this clonotype. In nucleotides, the CDR3 is TGTGCCAGCAGTTTGGGGACTGAAGCTTTCTTT. This sequence encodes CASSLGTEAFF. The genes are TRBV12-3 or TRBV12-4 and TRBJ1-1; no clear D. V shed 3 bases and J shed 5 bases, with 4 bases lying between them. The CDR3 has 11 amino acids.

V is TRBV7-2 and J is TRBJ2-1; TRBD2 matches 7 bases. The V gene's germline CDR1 is SGHTA and CDR2 FQGNSA. V shed 6 bases and J 7 bases; nucleotides not matched to a gene: 12. The CDR3 spans 15 residues. In nucleotides, the CDR3 is TGTGCCAGCAGTCCGAGCGGGGCCCTTCGAAATGAGCAGTTCTTC. Protein: CASSPSGALRNEQFF. The full variable domain, with the rest looked up from reference TRBV7-2 and TRBJ2-1, is GAGVSQSPSNKVTEKGKDVELRCDPISGHTALYWYRQSLGQGLEFLIYFQGNSAPDKSGLPSDRFSAERTGGSVSTLTIQRTQQEDSAVYLCASSPSGALRNEQFFGPGTRLTVL.